Below are 5 T cell receptor beta chains sequenced from a single sample in a study of Ad26.COV2.S vaccination and SARS-CoV-2 variants (dated by TCRdb to about 2021). Sample treatment or condition, as interpreted from the label and publication: roughly 18 received Ad26.COV2.S at low or high dose, single or two shots; roughly five received placebo; per-sample allocation not given. For vaccine and placebo recipients, the sequenced repertoires came from samples collected on day 63 after the first injection. The library was obtained by the immunoSEQ multiplex PCR assay. The table comes from immuneACCESS by way of TCRdb, which keeps in-frame sequences with V and J called. Part of the clones is missing from these tables; in studies checked, under half for an unresolved V gene and the rest for unknown reasons. Here the sample has 350,000 to 450,000 clones; more than 75% occur a single time. The ten largest account for less than 4% of the sample.

Specimen: peripheral blood, collected in a trial of Ad26.COV2.S vaccine versus placebo. Source of these receptors: a person aged 18-65 years who received the Ad26.COV2.S COVID-19 vaccine or a placebo.

V gene TRBV5-6 combines with J gene TRBJ2-2, with 7 bases that match TRBD2. Germline V gene sequence: CDR1 SGHDT, CDR2 YYEEEE. The CDR3 has 16 residues. J lost 5 bases, V lost 0 bases, and 7 bases had no gene match. The CDR3: CASSLAGGRGTGELFF. In nucleotides, the CDR3 is TGTGCCAGCAGCTTGGCTGGCGGGAGAGGGACCGGGGAGCTGTTTTTT.

The rearrangement uses TRBV7-2 and TRBJ2-7; tentative D call: TRBD1 (7 bases). V lost 2 bases, J lost 2 bases, and 16 bases lay in between. Germline CDR1 reads SGHTA; CDR2 reads FQGNSA. The CDR3 runs 16 residues. The CDR3 loop reads CASSLLGGQTTYEQYF. In DNA form, the CDR3 reads TGTGCCAGCAGCTTACTCGGGGGACAGACGACCTACGAGCAGTACTTC.

As to this clone: The sample has other DNA sequences that encode this CDR3 too. The chain couples TRBV12-3 or TRBV12-4 to TRBJ1-1; D gene unclear. V was cut by 1 base and J by 5 bases, with 8 bases left in between. This CDR3 contains 13 residues. Written as DNA, the CDR3 is TGTGCCAGCAGTTTAGAAGGGAGAACTGAAGCTTTCTTT. Protein: CASSLEGRTEAFF.

The V and J genes are TRBV5-6 and TRBJ2-7, with TRBD1 identical over 8 bases. After removal of 1 base from V and 3 bases from J, the junction contained 9 bases not matched to a gene. This CDR3 region has 16 residues. Germline V CDR1 and CDR2: SGHDT, YYEEEE. CDR3 in DNA: TGTGCCAGCAGCTTGTCAGGCGCAGGGGGCTTCTACGAGCAGTACTTC. It codes for CASSLSGAGGFYEQYF.

The V gene is TRBV4-1, the J gene TRBJ2-7; unclear D gene. CDR1 is MGHRA and CDR2 is YSYEKL in the germline V gene. The V end was cut by 0 bases, the J end by 0 bases, with 6 bases between. CDR3 length equals 14 residues. In nucleotides, the CDR3 is TGCGCCAGCAGCCAAGATGGGTCCTCCTACGAGCAGTACTTC. This sequence encodes CASSQDGSSYEQYF.